These T cell receptor beta chains were read from a single sample in a study of T-cell memory formation after mild COVID-19. TCRdb redid the calling of the 5' RACE reads with MiXCR, one entry per CDR3 protein. This sample has a few hundred thousand distinct CDR3 sequences, with 20% to 25% found just once. The sequenced sample consisted of PBMCs or a T cell subset sorted from them (not recorded which). These receptor sequences come from an adult woman who had mild COVID-19 (a few samples of this study predate the infection). Cell type and time point are not known. The CDR3 runs from the conserved cysteine through the conserved F or W. Fields, in order: V gene, J gene, CDR3 protein.

TRBV20-1	TRBJ1-4	CSAPPRQGGRGKLFF
TRBV30	TRBJ1-5	CAWSPQNRVQGNQPQHF
TRBV7-8	TRBJ2-1	CASSSPPNEQFF
TRBV20-1	TRBJ2-6	CSAPPVAGANVLTF
TRBV20-1	TRBJ2-1	CSARDTGRAYEQFF
TRBV18	TRBJ1-1	CASSPEGAEAFF
TRBV27	TRBJ2-2	CASSFLGSGDGELFF
TRBV20-1	TRBJ1-6	CSARPGGGALYNSPLHF
TRBV4-1	TRBJ1-2	CASSQLTGRVAKDGYTF
TRBV30	TRBJ2-2	CAWKPMSVNTGELFF
TRBV4-3	TRBJ2-5	CASSQALAGPGAKETQYF
TRBV12-3/TRBV12-4	TRBJ1-4	CASSYSGGADEKLFF
TRBV20-1	TRBJ2-2	CSAPVGGELFF
TRBV5-1	TRBJ1-1	CASKGGGAGGTEAFF
TRBV12-3/TRBV12-4	TRBJ1-4	CASSSRNSEKLFF
TRBV5-1	TRBJ2-2	CASNVIAGPNTGELFF
TRBV24-1	TRBJ2-1	CATSDPGQGAYEQFF
TRBV24-1	TRBJ1-1	CATSDGSGGEYTEAFF
TRBV20-1	TRBJ2-1	CSAVTGTGGSYNEQFF
TRBV29-1	TRBJ1-6	CSVGSSYNSPLHF
TRBV12-3/TRBV12-4	TRBJ2-7	CASGQWYGEQYF
TRBV27	TRBJ1-2	CASSSPLRGRLGYTF
TRBV20-1	TRBJ1-5	CSALHRGNGNQPQHF
TRBV21-1	TRBJ2-7	CASSKVTGLLYEQYF
TRBV24-1	TRBJ2-3	CATSDPRTTSTDTQYF